Presented here are 24 T cell receptor beta chains from one specimen sequenced in a study of shared clonotypes between healthy human individuals. Sequencing was performed with immunoSEQ multiplex PCR; in TCRdb, only in-frame clones are kept and a portion is missing. The data hold some 2,000,000 clones, with approximately 95% observed a single time. The sample comprised naive CD4+ T cells sorted from blood. Subset here: CD45RA+ positively selected. Receptor source: a man between 18 and 29 years old in good health.

The chain employs TRBV5-4 and TRBJ2-7; 10 bases fit TRBD1. CDR1 SGHNT and CDR2 YYREEE come from the germline V gene (reference sequence). CDR3 length equals 14 residues. Trimming cost V 0 bases and J 6 bases; bases outside gene matches: 3. In DNA, the CDR3 is TGTGCCAGCAGCTTGGGGGGACAGGGGCGCGAGCAGTACTTC. Its protein product is CASSLGGQGREQYF.

The rearrangement links TRBV7-2 to TRBJ2-7, with D possibly TRBD2 on 5 matching bases. The CDR3 spans 15 residues. CDR1 SGHTA and CDR2 FQGNSA come from the germline V gene. V was clipped by 2 bases and J by 5 bases, with 16 bases between them. The DNA of the CDR3 is TGTGCCAGCAGCTTAAGTCCGGGGTTGACCAACGAGCAGTACTTC. Its translation is CASSLSPGLTNEQYF. The complete variable domain, with remaining parts taken from reference TRBV7-2 and TRBJ2-7, reads GAGVSQSPSNKVTEKGKDVELRCDPISGHTALYWYRQSLGQGLEFLIYFQGNSAPDKSGLPSDRFSAERTGGSVSTLTIQRTQQEDSAVYLCASSLSPGLTNEQYFGPGTRLTVT.

The chain recombines TRBV2 with TRBJ1-4; tentatively, D is TRBD1 (5 bases). V was pared by 3 bases and J by 8 bases, with 10 bases between. Germline CDR1 is SNHLY and CDR2 is FYNNEI. The length of the CDR3 is 13 residues. The CDR3 loop reads CASSDRVWEKLFF. CDR3 nucleotides: TGTGCCAGCAGTGACAGGGTTTGGGAAAAACTGTTTTTT.

V gene TRBV7-8 combines with J gene TRBJ2-7; D is unclear. Trimming removed 0 bases from V and 9 bases from J, with 12 bases in between. This CDR3 contains 13 residues. Germline CDR1 is SGHVS and CDR2 is FQNEAQ. CDR3 in DNA: TGTGCCAGCAGCTTAGCGCAGAATTACCGGCAGTACTTC. It encodes CASSLAQNYRQYF.

This chain connects TRBV19 to TRBJ2-7; maybe TRBD2 (6 bases). With 3 bases removed from V and 2 bases from J, the gap between germline ends came to 8 bases. Germline CDR1 LNHDA, CDR2 SQIVND (reference sequence). This CDR3 comprises 13 residues. CDR3 sequence reads: CASSIRGTYEQYF. DNA for the CDR3: TGTGCCAGTAGTATCCGGGGGACCTACGAGCAGTACTTC.

The rearrangement uses TRBV4-1 and TRBJ2-6; D is undetermined. V lost 2 bases and J lost 1, with 12 bases in between. CDR3 length equals 17 residues. Germline V gene lookup returns CDR1 MGHRA and CDR2 YSYEKL. CDR3 protein: CASSQWYAASGANVLTF. The CDR3 DNA reads as TGCGCCAGCAGCCAATGGTACGCAGCGTCTGGGGCCAACGTCCTGACTTTC.

This chain links TRBV5-1 with TRBJ2-1, with 10 nucleotides matching TRBD2. The trim removed 4 bases at V and 5 bases at J, leaving 6 bases unmatched. Germline V gene data show CDR1 as SGHRS and CDR2 as YFSETQ. CDR3 size: 15 residues. The CDR3 loop is CASSLGTSENNEQFF. Here the CDR3 DNA reads TGCGCCAGCAGCCTGGGGACTAGCGAGAACAATGAGCAGTTCTTC.

The J gene is TRBJ1-4, the V gene TRBV7-2, with D perhaps matching TRBD1 (5 bases). Germline lookup yields CDR1 SGHTA and CDR2 FQGNSA. Trimming took off 5 bases at V and 5 bases at J, with 12 bases between the two ends. The CDR3 runs 14 residues. The CDR3 DNA reads TGTGCCAGCAGCCCGGGTGGGGGAAATGAAAAACTGTTTTTT. It translates to CASSPGGGNEKLFF.

The V call is TRBV7-2, the J call TRBJ1-2; 7 bases are shared with TRBD1. Germline CDR1 reads SGHTA; CDR2 reads FQGNSA. The CDR3 has 14 residues. The V and J ends lost 4 bases and 3 bases, in that order; junction bases with no gene match: 5. For the CDR3, the DNA is TGTGCCAGCAGCTCAAGGACAGGCGACTATGGCTACACCTTC. Its protein product is CASSSRTGDYGYTF.

V and J are TRBV19 and TRBJ1-4, with D possibly being TRBD1 (6 bases). Germline V gene lookup returns CDR1 LNHDA and CDR2 SQIVND (reference sequence). This CDR3 is built from 13 residues. V lost 9 bases to trimming and J lost 7 bases, with 15 bases between them. The CDR3 DNA reads TGTGCCAGCCGTGGGGGCGCGAGTGAAAAACTGTTTTTT. Encoded protein: CASRGGASEKLFF.

This clone was recorded only once. V gene TRBV10-2 combines with J gene TRBJ2-6; D may match TRBD1 or TRBD2 (5 bases each). The CDR3 runs to 16 residues. The germline V gene has CDR1 WSHSY and CDR2 SAAADI. V lost 7 bases and J 0 bases, leaving 13 bases between the germline ends. This CDR3 reads CASTGAARSGANVLTF. CDR3 DNA: TGCGCCAGCACCGGGGCCGCCCGCTCTGGGGCCAACGTCCTGACTTTC.

The J gene is TRBJ1-6, the V gene TRBV9; 8 bases fit TRBD1. The V gene's germline CDR1 is SGDLS and CDR2 YYNGEE. V gave up 3 bases and J gave up 4 bases; unmatched junction bases: 6. This CDR3 is 16 amino acids long. The CDR3 sequence is CASSGTGGAYNSPLHF. CDR3 coding DNA: TGTGCCAGCAGCGGCACAGGGGGTGCTTATAATTCACCCCTCCACTTT.

The chain carries TRBV28 and TRBJ1-2; D not certain. V shed 2 bases and J shed 7 bases, with 8 bases lying between them. The CDR3 is 12 amino acids. Looked up from germline, CDR1 is MDHEN and CDR2 is SYDVKM. DNA for the CDR3: TGTGCCAGCAGTTTAGGCGATGGTGGCTACACCTTC. Its protein is CASSLGDGGYTF.

As regards this clone: Within the sample, other DNA sequences also encode this same CDR3. This rearrangement joins TRBV11-2 to TRBJ1-3; possibly TRBD1 for D (6 bases). The CDR3 loop spans 15 amino acids. Trimming shortened V by 1 base and J by 0 bases, and 7 bases separated the two germline ends. Germline CDR1 SGHAT, CDR2 FQNNGV. CDR3 sequence reads: CASSLAGVSGNTIYF. The CDR3 DNA sequence: TGTGCCAGCAGCTTAGCAGGGGTCTCTGGAAACACCATATATTTT.

This rearrangement joins TRBV2 to TRBJ2-1; 11 bases agree with TRBD2. This CDR3 is 14 amino acids long. V was clipped by 7 bases and J by 10 bases; unmatched bases: 9. Germline values: CDR1 SNHLY, CDR2 FYNNEI. The CDR3 here is CASKTSGASGEQFF. Written as DNA, the CDR3 is TGTGCCAGCAAGACTAGCGGGGCCTCGGGAGAGCAGTTCTTC.

The chain has TRBV27 and TRBJ2-7; TRBD2 agrees at 10 bases. CDR1 and CDR2 from the germline V gene are MNHEY and SMNVEV (reference sequence). The CDR3 sequence is 15 residues long. The V segment lost 5 bases and the J segment 1 base; nucleotides outside the gene matches: 5. The CDR3 sequence: CASSQRTSGSYEQYF. CDR3 coding DNA: TGTGCCAGCAGTCAGCGGACTAGCGGATCCTACGAGCAGTACTTC.

This chain links TRBV28 with TRBJ2-5; possible D gene TRBD2, 5 bases. The CDR3 extends over 15 amino acids. Between the trimmed V and J ends, which lost 1 base and 3 bases, there was a span of 12 bases. The germline CDR1 and CDR2 sequences are MDHEN and SYDVKM. As DNA, the CDR3 is TGTGCCAGCAGTTTATCTTTTCGAGGGAAAGAGACCCAGTACTTC. Translating it yields CASSLSFRGKETQYF. The complete variable domain, with remaining parts taken from reference TRBV28 and TRBJ2-5, reads DVKVTQSSRYLVKRTGEKVFLECVQDMDHENMFWYRQDPGLGLRLIYFSYDVKMKEKGDIPEGYSVSREKKERFSLILESASTNQTSMYLCASSLSFRGKETQYFGPGTRLLVL.

This clone was recorded only once. This chain links TRBV2 with TRBJ2-5; 10 bases map to TRBD1. Germline CDR1 SNHLY, CDR2 FYNNEI. Unmatched junction bases numbered 3, after V lost 4 bases and J lost 1 base. This CDR3 region has 15 residues. CDR3 in amino acids: CASSVGTGVQETQYF. CDR3 nucleotide sequence: TGTGCCAGCAGTGTTGGGACAGGGGTCCAAGAGACCCAGTACTTC.

This chain uses TRBV18 with TRBJ1-5; no clear D gene. V lost 2 bases to trimming and J lost 5 bases, with 7 bases between them. The CDR3 extends over 13 amino acids. CDR1 and CDR2 (germline): KGHSH, LQKENI. CDR3 sequence: CASSPDLDQPQHF. The DNA of the CDR3 is TGTGCCAGCTCACCAGATTTGGATCAGCCCCAGCATTTT.

The chain uses TRBV4-3 and TRBJ2-2; no clear D gene. This CDR3 is built from 13 residues. Trimming left V 2 bases short and J 3 bases short, with 4 bases between. Germline V lookup: CDR1 LGHNA, CDR2 YSLEER. The CDR3 region has the DNA TGCGCCAGCAGCCAAAGGGACACCGGGGAGCTGTTTTTT. This sequence encodes CASSQRDTGELFF.

This clone was found a few times. The genes are TRBV28 and TRBJ1-6; no firm D call. Germline V CDR1 and CDR2: MDHEN, SYDVKM. The CDR3 sequence is 17 residues long. Trimming pared 6 bases from V and 10 bases from J, leaving 25 bases between. CDR3 loop: CASRRKLEGKRYSPLHF. The CDR3 DNA reads as TGTGCCAGCAGGAGGAAGCTGGAGGGCAAGAGATACTCACCCCTCCACTTT.

V and J are TRBV9 and TRBJ2-3; no clear D gene. Germline CDR1 is SGDLS and CDR2 is YYNGEE. V lost 5 bases and J 2 bases, leaving 12 bases between the germline ends. CDR3 length: 14 amino acids. The CDR3 sequence: CASSRDLSTDTQYF. Written as DNA, the CDR3 is TGTGCCAGCAGTAGAGACCTATCCACAGATACGCAGTATTTT.

The chain recombines TRBV13 with TRBJ2-1, with 10 bases identical to TRBD1. Germline-derived CDR1 and CDR2 are PRHDT and FYEKMQ (reference sequence). V trimming: 5 bases; J trimming: 8 bases; junction bases outside the gene matches: 6. CDR3 length equals 14 residues. The CDR3 bases are TGTGCCAGCAGCCGGGACAGGGGCTTCGATGAGCAGTTCTTC. Amino acids: CASSRDRGFDEQFF. The full variable domain, rest sourced from reference TRBV13 and TRBJ2-1, is AAGVIQSPRHLIKEKRETATLKCYPIPRHDTVYWYQQGPGQDPQFLISFYEKMQSDKGSIPDRFSAQQFSDYHSELNMSSLELGDSALYFCASSRDRGFDEQFFGPGTRLTVL.

The chain is built from TRBV5-4 and TRBJ2-5; 7 nucleotides line up with TRBD2. The CDR3 is 16 amino acids. Unmatched junction bases numbered 11, after V lost 2 bases and J lost 4 bases. Germline V gives CDR1 SGHNT, CDR2 YYREEE (reference sequence). DNA of the CDR3: TGTGCCAGCAGCTTAGGGAGGCGGGAGCGGGGAGAGACCCAGTACTTC. Its protein is CASSLGRRERGETQYF.